A selection of T cell receptor beta chains follows, all from one sample in a study of cytomegalovirus exposure and HLA in healthy donors. The table came from immunoSEQ multiplex PCR; TCRdb's copy has only in-frame clones and leaves some out. The sample lists roughly 99,000 clones, 82% occurring once. Sequenced material: PBMCs. These receptors were obtained from a man aged 25 to 40 in good health and CMV-seropositive. Each CDR3 is given with its conserved first and last residue. The order of the fields is V gene, D gene, J gene, clone size, CDR3 protein, CDR3 DNA. D genes are given only for firm matches. Size is stated for part of the rows, as once, few or many counts, or as a class when the clone is expanded.

TRBV19	TRBD1	TRBJ2-1	.	CASGWTGGYNEQFF	TGTGCCAGTGGGTGGACAGGAGGCTACAATGAGCAGTTCTTC
TRBV19	TRBD1	TRBJ2-5	few	CASSKYGTGGRETQYF	TGTGCCAGTAGCAAATACGGGACAGGGGGTCGAGAGACCCAGTACTTC
TRBV2	.	TRBJ1-2	few	CASRTEVGNGYTF	TGTGCCAGCAGGACAGAAGTTGGAAATGGCTACACCTTC
TRBV5-1	.	TRBJ1-3	few	CASSIQVSGSGNTIYF	TGCGCCAGCAGCATACAGGTCTCAGGCTCTGGAAACACCATATATTTT
TRBV11-2	TRBD1	TRBJ1-1	.	CASRTGGLEAFF	TGTGCCAGCAGGACAGGGGGACTTGAAGCTTTCTTT
TRBV5-1	TRBD1	TRBJ2-2	.	CASSLDRGGGELFF	TGCGCCAGCAGCCTCGACAGGGGCGGTGGGGAGCTGTTTTTT
TRBV6-4	.	TRBJ2-6	.	CASSDLGLAGANGLTF	TGTGCCAGCAGTGACCTAGGGTTGGCTGGGGCCAACGGCCTGACTTTC
TRBV5-6	TRBD1	TRBJ1-1	.	CASSFGTGVHEAFF	TGTGCCAGCAGCTTCGGGACAGGGGTACACGAAGCTTTCTTT
TRBV4-1	TRBD2	TRBJ2-5	.	CASSSFVSGGGETQYF	TGCGCCAGCAGCTCGTTCGTTAGCGGGGGGGGAGAGACCCAGTACTTC
TRBV7-3	TRBD1	TRBJ2-7	.	CASSSDRSTYEQYF	TGTGCCAGCAGCTCGGACAGGTCGACCTACGAGCAGTACTTC
TRBV19	TRBD1	TRBJ1-2	.	CASTTGAYGYTF	TGTGCCAGTACTACAGGGGCCTACGGCTACACCTTC
TRBV10-1	TRBD1	TRBJ1-4	.	CASSNGQGSTNEKLFF	TGCGCCAGCAGCAACGGACAGGGGTCAACTAATGAAAAACTGTTTTTT
TRBV18	TRBD1	TRBJ1-2	.	CASSHGQGDYGYTF	TGTGCCAGCTCACACGGACAGGGTGACTATGGCTACACCTTC
TRBV25-1	TRBD1	TRBJ1-4	.	CASARQGMGTNEKLFF	TGTGCCAGCGCAAGACAGGGGATGGGAACTAATGAAAAACTGTTTTTT
TRBV11-2	.	TRBJ2-5	once	CASSLGLQETQYF	TGTGCCAGCAGCTTGGGACTCCAAGAGACCCAGTACTTC
TRBV29-1	TRBD1	TRBJ2-7	.	CSVQTPYRGSHEQYF	TGCAGCGTTCAAACTCCGTACAGGGGGTCCCACGAGCAGTACTTC
TRBV27	TRBD1	TRBJ1-3	.	CASSPDPTGGLGNTIYF	TGTGCCAGCAGTCCCGACCCGACAGGGGGCTTGGGAAACACCATATATTTT
TRBV9	.	TRBJ2-7	.	CASSVAASSSYEQYF	TGTGCCAGCAGCGTAGCGGCCTCTAGCTCCTACGAGCAGTACTTC
TRBV14	.	TRBJ2-1	.	CASGKTVYNEQFF	TGTGCCAGCGGAAAGACAGTCTACAATGAGCAGTTCTTC
TRBV10-2	.	TRBJ2-7	.	CASSAQGYEQYF	TGCGCCAGCAGTGCACAGGGCTACGAGCAGTACTTC
TRBV5-1	TRBD1	TRBJ1-4	once	CASSKEQGAREKLFF	TGCGCCAGCAGCAAGGAACAGGGGGCTAGAGAAAAACTGTTTTTT
TRBV5-1	TRBD2	TRBJ2-7	.	CASSYWRGSYEQYF	TGCGCCAGCAGCTACTGGCGGGGGAGCTACGAGCAGTACTTC
TRBV10-2	.	TRBJ2-4	.	CASSESGGTSQYF	TGCGCCAGCAGTGAGTCGGGGGGTACCAGTCAGTACTTC
TRBV6-1	.	TRBJ2-7	.	CASNQGGYESYEQYF	TGTGCCAGCAACCAAGGAGGGTATGAGTCCTACGAGCAGTACTTC
TRBV6-5	TRBD1	TRBJ2-4	.	CASKPGRDRRNSQYF	TGTGCCAGCAAACCCGGCCGGGACAGGAGAAACAGTCAGTACTTC
TRBV25-1	.	TRBJ1-1	once	CASSDIRGNTEAFF	TGTGCCAGCAGTGATATCCGGGGAAACACTGAAGCTTTCTTT
TRBV2	.	TRBJ1-1	few	CASRGQNTEAFF	TGTGCCAGCCGTGGTCAAAACACTGAAGCTTTCTTT
TRBV6-5	TRBD1	TRBJ1-4	.	CASSYQVTGQKEKLFF	TGTGCCAGCAGTTACCAGGTGACAGGGCAGAAGGAAAAACTGTTTTTT
TRBV5-1	.	TRBJ1-4	once	CASSLTGEKLFF	TGCGCCAGCAGCTTGACGGGGGAAAAACTGTTTTTT
TRBV5-4	.	TRBJ1-1	.	CASSVYRDRGTEAFF	TGTGCCAGCAGCGTATACAGGGATAGGGGCACTGAAGCTTTCTTT
TRBV5-4	TRBD1	TRBJ2-7	.	CASSPTGVSGEQYF	TGTGCCAGCAGCCCGACAGGGGTTTCCGGCGAGCAGTACTTC
TRBV10-3	TRBD1	TRBJ2-3	.	CAISGTGTSDTQYF	TGTGCCATCAGCGGGACAGGGACGTCAGATACGCAGTATTTT
TRBV11-2	.	TRBJ1-2	.	CASSLGTTKGGYGYGYTF	TGTGCCAGCAGCTTAGGGACGACAAAGGGGGGGTATGGCTATGGCTACACCTTC